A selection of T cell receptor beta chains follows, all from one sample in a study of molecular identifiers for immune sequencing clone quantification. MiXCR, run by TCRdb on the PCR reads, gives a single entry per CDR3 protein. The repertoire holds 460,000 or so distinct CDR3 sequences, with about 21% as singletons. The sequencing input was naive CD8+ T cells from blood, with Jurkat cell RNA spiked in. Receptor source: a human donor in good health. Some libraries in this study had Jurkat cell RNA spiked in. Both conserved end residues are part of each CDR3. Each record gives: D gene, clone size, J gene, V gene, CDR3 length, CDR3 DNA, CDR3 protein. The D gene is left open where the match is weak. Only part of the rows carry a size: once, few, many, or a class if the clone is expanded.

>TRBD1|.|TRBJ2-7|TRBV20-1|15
TGCAGTGCTAGAGCCCGACCGGGACAGTCCTACGAGCAGTACTTC
CSARARPGQSYEQYF
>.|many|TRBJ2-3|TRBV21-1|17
TGTGCCAGCAGCAAAGTCAGGGAGGAACCTAGCACAGATACGCAGTATTTT
CASSKVREEPSTDTQYF
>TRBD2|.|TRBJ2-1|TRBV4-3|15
TGCGCCAGCAGCCAAGGGATCCGGGACTACAGTGAGCAGTTCTTC
CASSQGIRDYSEQFF
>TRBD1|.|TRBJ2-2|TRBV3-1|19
TGTGCCAGCAGCCGGGATAGGGGGCGAGACTGGGCGAACACCGGGGAGCTGTTTTTT
CASSRDRGRDWANTGELFF
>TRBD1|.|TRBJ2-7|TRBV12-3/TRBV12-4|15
TGTGCCAGCAGTAGTTATTTGGGACAGCCCTTCGAGCAGTACTTC
CASSSYLGQPFEQYF
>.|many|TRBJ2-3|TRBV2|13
TGTGCCAGCAGTGAACAGGGGACAGATACGCAGTATTTT
CASSEQGTDTQYF
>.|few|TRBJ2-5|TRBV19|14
TGTGCCAGTAGGTCGGGGGCATCCCAAGAGACCCAGTACTTC
CASRSGASQETQYF
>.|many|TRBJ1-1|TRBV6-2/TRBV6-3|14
TGTGCCAGCATGGAGTTCGGTTGGGACACTGAAGCTTTCTTT
CASMEFGWDTEAFF
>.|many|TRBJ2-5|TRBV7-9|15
TGTGCCAGCAGCCACGGGGAGAGGGCCCAAGAGACCCAGTACTTC
CASSHGERAQETQYF
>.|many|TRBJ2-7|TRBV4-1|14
TGCGCCAGCAGCCCCAGGACCGCGCAATACGAGCAGTACTTC
CASSPRTAQYEQYF
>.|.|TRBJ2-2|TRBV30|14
TGTGCCTGGAATTTTGGGGGTAACACCGGGGAGCTGTTTTTT
CAWNFGGNTGELFF
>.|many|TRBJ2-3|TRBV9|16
TGTGCCAGCAGCATGTTGGAGCGCTCTAGCACAGATACGCAGTATTTT
CASSMLERSSTDTQYF
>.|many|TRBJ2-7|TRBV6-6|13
TGTGCCAGCAGCTCACCCTACGCCTACGAGCAGTACTTC
CASSSPYAYEQYF